The 29 T cell receptor beta chains below come from one sample, sequenced in a study of T cell responses to AZD1222 COVID-19 vaccine. TCRdb keeps only in-frame clones here, not all; method: immunoSEQ multiplex PCR. The sample holds around 190,000 clones, about nine tenths seen once. Sequenced here: peripheral blood, sampled 28 days after the second AZD1222 dose. These receptor sequences come from an adult who received the AZD1222 COVID-19 vaccine.

This rearrangement joins TRBV27 to TRBJ2-7; a weak D match, TRBD2 (6 bases). The CDR3 contains 14 residues. CDR1 and CDR2 (germline): MNHEY, SMNVEV (reference sequence). Trimming cost V 0 bases and J 4 bases, with 10 bases left between them. This chain's CDR3 is CASSLSAGRYEQYF. In DNA, the CDR3 is TGTGCCAGCAGTTTATCTGCAGGGAGGTACGAGCAGTACTTC.

The chain carries TRBV21-1 and TRBJ1-5; whether TRBD1, the table's D call, matches the DNA was not checked. TRBV21-1 is classified as a pseudogene. The length of the CDR3 is 16 residues. This chain's CDR3 is CASSKAAGGPNQPQHF. CDR3 coding DNA: TGTGCCAGCAGCAAAGCGGCAGGGGGCCCGAATCAGCCCCAGCATTTT.

The chain couples TRBV11-1 to TRBJ2-3; D not certain. Trimming removed 5 bases at V and 6 bases at J, with 9 bases between. The germline V gene has CDR1 SGHAT and CDR2 FQDESV (reference sequence). The CDR3 spans 12 residues. The CDR3 is CASSPWTDTQYF. CDR3 nucleotides: TGTGCCAGCAGCCCTTGGACGGATACGCAGTATTTT.

The chain recombines TRBV29-1 with TRBJ1-1, with a weak D call TRBD1 (6 bases). CDR3 length: 14 amino acids. Germline V gene data show CDR1 as SQVTM and CDR2 as ANQGSEA. Trimming removed 4 bases at V and 0 bases at J, with 12 bases between. The CDR3 DNA follows: TGCAGCGTTGCGGGGGCCTCGCTGAACACTGAAGCTTTCTTT. Translating it yields CSVAGASLNTEAFF.

This chain connects TRBV7-2 to TRBJ1-6, with D perhaps matching TRBD1 (5 bases). This CDR3 contains 15 residues. Germline V gene lookup returns CDR1 SGHTA and CDR2 FQGNSA. With 0 bases removed from V and 7 bases from J, the gap between germline ends came to 10 bases. This chain's CDR3 is CASSLAIRGNSPLHF. The CDR3 DNA follows: TGTGCCAGCAGCTTAGCAATTAGGGGAAATTCACCCCTCCACTTT.

This clone was observed a few times. In DNA form, the CDR3 reads TGTGCCAGCAGCCCCGGGGGGACTAGCCCCTTCTCCTACAATGAGCAGTTCTTC. As protein: CASSPGGTSPFSYNEQFF. The rearrangement links TRBV7-3 to TRBJ2-1, with TRBD2 identical over 9 bases. CDR3 length: 18 residues. V lost 5 bases, J lost 0 bases, and 11 bases stayed unmatched. Germline loops: CDR1 SGHTA, CDR2 FQGTGA.

The CDR3 region is CASSQDPRQAKPGANVLTF. The CDR3 nucleotides read TGTGCCAGCAGCCAAGATCCACGGCAGGCCAAGCCTGGGGCCAACGTCCTGACTTTC. The chain couples TRBV3-1 (or the pseudogene TRBV3-2) to TRBJ2-6; D unclear. The V gene lost 0 bases and the J gene lost 2 bases, with 17 bases spanning the gap. CDR3 length equals 19 residues. Germline values: CDR1 LGHDT, CDR2 YNNKEL (reference sequence).

The chain combines TRBV11-2 with TRBJ2-2; the D is unclear. Per the germline V gene, CDR1 is SGHAT and CDR2 is FQNNGV. The V gene lost 5 bases and the J gene lost 1 base, with 8 bases spanning the gap. The CDR3 has 14 amino acids. The CDR3 is CASSLRQNTGELFF. CDR3 DNA sequence: TGTGCCAGCAGCCTCAGACAGAACACCGGGGAGCTGTTTTTT.

The chain carries TRBV6-2 or TRBV6-3 and TRBJ2-5; D possibly corresponds to TRBD1 (6 bases). The CDR3 has 13 amino acids. Germline lookup yields CDR1 MNHEY and CDR2 SVGEGT. Trimming removed 5 bases at V and 2 bases at J, with 9 bases between. CDR3 in amino acids: CASSRTVQETQYF. The CDR3 coding sequence is TGTGCCAGCAGTAGGACAGTACAAGAGACCCAGTACTTC.

This sequence joins TRBV4-3 and TRBJ2-3; TRBD1 aligns across 11 bases. The ends lost 0 bases at V and 5 bases at J; junction bases unmatched: 4. The CDR3 extends over 16 amino acids. Germline values: CDR1 LGHNA, CDR2 YSLEER. The CDR3: CASSQEDRGPGDTQYF. The DNA of the CDR3 is TGCGCCAGCAGCCAAGAGGACAGGGGGCCTGGAGATACGCAGTATTTT.

The chain recombines TRBV3-1 (or the pseudogene TRBV3-2) with TRBJ1-4; 8 bases align to TRBD1. The J segment lost 11 bases and the V segment lost 4 bases, leaving 12 bases of the junction unmatched. The CDR3 length is 15 residues. CDR1 and CDR2 (germline): LGHDT, YNNKEL (reference sequence). The CDR3 DNA follows: TGTGCCAGCAGCCCAAGACAGGGGAGTAATTGGAAACTGTTTTTT. It is translated as CASSPRQGSNWKLFF.

CDR3 in DNA: TGTGCCTGGAGTCCTAATCTAGCGGGAGCCTACGAGCAGTACTTC. Translating it yields CAWSPNLAGAYEQYF. The V and J genes are TRBV30 and TRBJ2-7; 10 bases are shared with TRBD2. CDR3 size: 15 residues. Trimming removed 2 bases from V and 2 bases from J; junction bases left unmatched: 6. CDR1 and CDR2 from the germline V gene are GTSNPN and SVGIG (reference sequence).

This chain links TRBV5-8 with TRBJ1-2, with TRBD1 identical over 9 bases. V lost 5 bases, J lost 3 bases, and 8 bases stayed unmatched. The CDR3 extends over 15 amino acids. Germline CDR1 and CDR2: SGHTS and YDEGEE. In DNA form, the CDR3 reads TGTGCCAGCAGTCAGGACAGGGGCATAGACTATGGCTACACCTTC. Its translation: CASSQDRGIDYGYTF.

This clone has a single count. The chain links TRBV7-2 to TRBJ1-5; D unclear. This CDR3 contains 15 residues. Germline V lookup: CDR1 SGHTA, CDR2 FQGNSA. V was trimmed by 5 bases and J by 7 bases, leaving 18 bases between them. CDR3 nucleotide sequence: TGTGCCAGCAGCGTAGAGGGTACAGTATCGCAGCCCCAGCATTTT. The encoded protein is CASSVEGTVSQPQHF.

The V call is TRBV7-9, the J call TRBJ1-2; TRBD1 is a possible D gene (6 bases). The CDR3 is 15 amino acids. Between the trimmed V and J ends, which lost 5 bases and 3 bases, there was a span of 16 bases. The V gene's germline CDR1 is SEHNR and CDR2 FQNEAQ (reference sequence). This CDR3 is CASSHRGGGDYGYTF. The CDR3 DNA is TGTGCCAGCAGCCACCGAGGAGGGGGTGACTATGGCTACACCTTC.

This chain connects TRBV7-2 to TRBJ1-1, with D perhaps TRBD1 (5 bases). V was trimmed by 5 bases and J by 4 bases, leaving 14 bases between them. This CDR3 has 14 amino acids. Germline CDR1 reads SGHTA; CDR2 reads FQGNSA. CDR3 coding DNA: TGTGCCAGCAGCCCGACAGATCGGGGCACTGAAGCTTTCTTT. Its translation: CASSPTDRGTEAFF.

The V gene is TRBV2, the J gene TRBJ2-7; possible D gene TRBD1, 7 bases. CDR1 is SNHLY, CDR2 FYNNEI, per germline. Trimming removed 6 bases at V and 5 bases at J, with 20 bases between. CDR3 length: 15 residues. Here the CDR3 reads CASRTPGGHQNEQYF. DNA for the CDR3: TGTGCCAGCAGGACACCAGGGGGGCACCAAAACGAGCAGTACTTC.

The chain is built from TRBV6-2 or TRBV6-3 and TRBJ2-2, with 7 positions matching TRBD2. CDR3 length equals 14 residues. Trimming cost V 5 bases and J 7 bases; bases outside gene matches: 7. The germline gives CDR1 MNHEY, CDR2 SVGEGT. CDR3 coding DNA: TGTGCCAGCAGTACGGTGCGGGAGAACGGGGAGCTGTTTTTT. It specifies CASSTVRENGELFF.

The chain is built from TRBV30 and TRBJ1-3; D may be TRBD1 (6 bases). Trimming stripped 2 bases from V and 2 bases from J, with 13 bases between. In germline, CDR1 is GTSNPN, CDR2 SVGIG (reference sequence). CDR3 length: 15 residues. This CDR3 is CAWSPPHRAGNTIYF. The CDR3 nucleotides read TGTGCCTGGAGTCCTCCCCACAGGGCTGGAAACACCATATATTTT.

The V and J genes are TRBV27 and TRBJ2-2; D uncertain. Trimming took 2 bases from V and 2 from J, leaving 6 bases between them. Germline V gives CDR1 MNHEY, CDR2 SMNVEV (reference sequence). The CDR3 totals 14 residues. The CDR3 protein is CASSLRGNTGELFF. The CDR3 DNA sequence: TGTGCCAGCAGTTTACGCGGAAACACCGGGGAGCTGTTTTTT.

This chain uses TRBV2 with TRBJ1-1; D not resolved. Germline V gives CDR1 SNHLY, CDR2 FYNNEI. CDR3 length: 12 residues. The V end lost 3 bases, the J end lost 6 bases, and 8 bases lay between the germline ends. The CDR3 region has the DNA TGTGCCAGCAGTGAGTCCGCCTCTGAAGCTTTCTTT. Residues: CASSESASEAFF.

This chain's CDR3 is CASSRGLAGGTGELFF. Written as DNA, the CDR3 is TGTGCCAGCAGTAGGGGACTAGCGGGGGGCACCGGGGAGCTGTTTTTT. The rearrangement uses TRBV2 and TRBJ2-2; 15 bases are shared with TRBD2. The length of the CDR3 is 16 residues. The J segment lost 4 bases and the V segment lost 5 bases, leaving 2 bases of the junction unmatched. Germline assignment: CDR1 SNHLY and CDR2 FYNNEI.

This chain links TRBV7-9 with TRBJ1-1; D unclear. With 1 base removed from V and 8 bases from J, the gap between germline ends came to 5 bases. Germline V gene lookup returns CDR1 SEHNR and CDR2 FQNEAQ (reference sequence). This CDR3 has 11 residues. As DNA, the CDR3 is TGTGCCAGCAGCTTAGTTGAAGAAGCTTTCTTT. This sequence encodes CASSLVEEAFF.

This chain links TRBV18 with TRBJ1-3, with a tentative D call TRBD1 (5 bases). Germline CDR1 is KGHSH and CDR2 is LQKENI. The V and J ends lost 3 bases and 0 bases respectively, with 9 bases between them. This CDR3 comprises 15 residues. The CDR3 sequence: CASSPLTGSGNTIYF. The CDR3 DNA is TGTGCCAGCTCACCGCTTACAGGCTCTGGAAACACCATATATTTT.

The rearrangement links TRBV5-1 to TRBJ2-2, with 13 bases lining up with TRBD2. This CDR3 spans 17 amino acids. The germline V gene encodes CDR1 SGHRS and CDR2 YFSETQ. Trimming cost V 4 bases and J 8 bases; bases outside gene matches: 11. CDR3 sequence: CASSTGLAGDVRGELFF. CDR3 in DNA: TGCGCCAGCAGCACCGGACTAGCGGGGGACGTAAGAGGGGAGCTGTTTTTT.

CDR3 in amino acids: CASSFERGDTQYF. The CDR3 DNA reads as TGTGCCAGCAGCTTCGAGAGGGGAGATACGCAGTATTTT. V and J are TRBV5-5 and TRBJ2-3, with D possibly called TRBD1 or TRBD2 (5 bases each). From germline, CDR1 is SGHKS and CDR2 YYEKEE (reference sequence). The CDR3 totals 13 residues. The V gene lost 2 bases and the J gene lost 5 bases, with 9 bases spanning the gap.

This chain joins TRBV10-3 and TRBJ1-2; 8 nucleotides match TRBD1. The CDR3 is made up of 15 amino acids. Germline loops: CDR1 ENHRY, CDR2 SYGVKD. Unmatched junction bases numbered 10, after V lost 6 bases and J lost 4 bases. CDR3: CAIRPAGTGSYGYTF. CDR3 nucleotides: TGTGCCATCAGGCCCGCCGGGACAGGCAGCTATGGCTACACCTTC.

The chain links TRBV6-5 to TRBJ2-7, with 7 bases aligning to TRBD1. V lost 5 bases and J lost 2; bases outside the gene matches: 9. This CDR3 spans 15 amino acids. In germline, CDR1 is MNHEY, CDR2 SVGAGI. The CDR3 sequence is CASSNPGQPPYEQYF. The CDR3 nucleotides read TGTGCCAGCAGTAACCCGGGACAGCCCCCCTACGAGCAGTACTTC.

The chain has TRBV5-1 and TRBJ2-3; D gene ambiguous. Trimming took off 4 bases at V and 0 bases at J, with 12 bases between the two ends. The CDR3 has 15 amino acids. CDR1 and CDR2 (germline): SGHRS, YFSETQ. The CDR3 DNA follows: TGCGCCAGCAGCCCTGGACGGTCTAGCACAGATACGCAGTATTTT. Translation gives CASSPGRSSTDTQYF.